These 17 T cell receptor beta chains were all obtained from the same sample, sequenced in a study of blood T cells in healthy people across ages. Using a J-beta primer mix together with a sample-barcoded 5' primer, a second PCR was run for roughly 6 to 12 cycles. TCRdb ran MiXCR on the 5' RACE reads and lists one entry per CDR3 protein. This table has some 750,000 distinct CDR3 sequences, approximately 21% appearing once. Sample: blood. All receptors come from a man between 70 and 80 years old in good health.

This clonotype was observed a few times. V is TRBV19 and J is TRBJ2-5; D tentatively reads TRBD1 or TRBD2 (5 bases each). The germline V and J ends were trimmed by 3 bases and 5 bases, with 10 bases remaining between them. The CDR3 runs 13 residues. The germline V gene encodes CDR1 LNHDA and CDR2 SQIVND (reference sequence). For the CDR3, the DNA is TGTGCCAGTAGTATTACGGGACGGGAGACCCAGTACTTC. This gives the protein CASSITGRETQYF.

Only a few counts were recorded for this clonotype. At one end the junction does not follow the germline gene, possibly because of a read error. The V gene is TRBV6-1, the J gene TRBJ2-1; possibly TRBD2 for D (6 bases). CDR1 and CDR2 (germline): MNHNS, SASEGT. The length of the CDR3 is 13 residues. DNA of the CDR3: TGTGCCAGCAGTGATAGCGGATACAACGAGCAGTTCTTC. It encodes CASSDSGYNEQFF.

This clonotype was counted between two and nine times. V and J are TRBV20-1 and TRBJ2-7; 11 bases match TRBD2. The CDR3 loop spans 14 amino acids. Germline CDR1 DFQATT, CDR2 SNEGSKA (reference sequence). J gave up 6 bases and V 3 bases, and 7 bases lay outside the gene matches. The CDR3 DNA sequence: TGCAGTGCTAGTAGCGGGGGGGCCTATGTCGAGCAGTACTTC. Protein product: CSASSGGAYVEQYF.

The rearrangement links TRBV28 to TRBJ2-7; D may be TRBD2 (5 bases). Looked up from germline, CDR1 is MDHEN and CDR2 is SYDVKM. CDR3 length equals 15 residues. The germline V and J ends were trimmed by 3 bases and 5 bases, with 17 bases remaining between them. The CDR3 DNA sequence: TGTGCCAGCAGTTTGATCCCCCCCGAAGCGGACGAGCAGTACTTC. Translating gives CASSLIPPEADEQYF.

The chain uses TRBV5-6 and TRBJ2-5, with D uncertain. Germline CDR1 reads SGHDT; CDR2 reads YYEEEE. The CDR3 is 15 amino acids. V lost 0 bases, J lost 4 bases, and 13 bases lay in between. The CDR3 sequence: CASSLVTPGLETQYF. The CDR3 region has the DNA TGTGCCAGCAGCTTGGTGACACCCGGCTTAGAGACCCAGTACTTC.

The sample holds a few counts of this clonotype. The gene calls are TRBV6-2 or TRBV6-3 and TRBJ2-1, with D maybe TRBD1 (6 bases). Trimming took 2 bases from V and 1 from J, leaving 12 bases between them. CDR1 is MNHEY and CDR2 is SVGEGT in the germline V gene. CDR3 size: 16 residues. The CDR3 protein is CASSYPGHGSYNEQFF. The CDR3 DNA sequence: TGTGCCAGCAGTTACCCGGGACATGGATCCTACAATGAGCAGTTCTTC.

J is TRBJ2-3 and V is TRBV2; D uncertain. There are 15 residues in the CDR3. Trimming took 2 bases from V and 2 from J, leaving 11 bases between them. Germline V lookup: CDR1 SNHLY, CDR2 FYNNEI. The DNA of the CDR3 is TGTGCCAGCAGTGAAATTGCAGGTCTCACAGATACGCAGTATTTT. This codes for CASSEIAGLTDTQYF.

The chain combines TRBV20-1 with TRBJ2-3; TRBD1 aligns across 12 bases. The J segment lost 5 bases and the V segment lost 3 bases, leaving 9 bases of the junction unmatched. CDR1 is DFQATT, CDR2 SNEGSKA, per germline (reference sequence). CDR3 length: 16 amino acids. The CDR3 spells CSASHPGQGARDTQYF. DNA of the CDR3: TGCAGTGCTAGCCACCCGGGACAGGGGGCTCGAGATACGCAGTATTTT.

This chain uses TRBV29-1 with TRBJ2-3; 9 bases fit TRBD2. The CDR3 contains 13 residues. CDR1 is SQVTM, CDR2 ANQGSEA, per germline. CDR3 sequence reads: CTVGREGPDTQYF. The CDR3 bases are TGCACGGTGGGGCGGGAGGGCCCCGATACGCAGTATTTT.

V and J are TRBV30 and TRBJ2-1, with TRBD2 matching 8 bases. This CDR3 has 14 amino acids. Trimming at V came to 3 bases and at J to 8 bases, leaving 9 bases not matched to a gene. Per germline, CDR1 GTSNPN and CDR2 SVGIG (reference sequence). CDR3: CAWRNGRAWDEQFF. CDR3 sequence (DNA): TGTGCCTGGAGAAACGGGAGGGCCTGGGATGAGCAGTTCTTC.

This clonotype showed up just a few times. V usage is TRBV12-3 or TRBV12-4 and J usage is TRBJ2-3; D is possibly TRBD1 (6 bases). V was shortened by 5 bases and J by 6 bases, with 18 bases between the two germline ends. CDR3 length: 15 residues. The CDR3 spells CASSGDMVYTDTQYF. The CDR3 DNA reads TGTGCCAGCAGTGGGGACATGGTCTACACGGATACGCAGTATTTT.

This clonotype showed up many times. V gene TRBV5-1 combines with J gene TRBJ2-5; 7 bases map to TRBD1. V was clipped by 0 bases and J by 2 bases; unmatched bases: 1. Germline assignment: CDR1 SGHRS and CDR2 YFSETQ. The CDR3 sequence is 14 residues long. The CDR3 DNA reads as TGCGCCAGCAGCTTGGGGGACAGTCAAGAGACCCAGTACTTC. As protein: CASSLGDSQETQYF.

In its sample, this clonotype was seen a few times. This chain connects TRBV27 to TRBJ2-2; maybe TRBD1 (5 bases). Per germline, CDR1 MNHEY and CDR2 SMNVEV (reference sequence). Trimming took off 7 bases at V and 2 bases at J, with 17 bases between the two ends. The CDR3 totals 16 residues. CDR3: CASKAGHRLNTGELFF. The CDR3 coding sequence is TGTGCCAGCAAAGCTGGACACCGCCTTAACACCGGGGAGCTGTTTTTT.

The rearrangement joins TRBV29-1 to TRBJ1-2, with no clear D. This CDR3 region has 14 residues. Looked up from germline, CDR1 is SQVTM and CDR2 is ANQGSEA. V lost 0 bases and J 2 bases, leaving 10 bases between the germline ends. CDR3 residues: CSVEEGAVNYGYTF. CDR3 sequence (DNA): TGCAGCGTTGAAGAGGGAGCGGTCAACTATGGCTACACCTTC.

This clonotype was seen only a few times. This chain joins TRBV6-1 and TRBJ2-3; D not resolved. Trimming removed 8 bases at V and 3 bases at J, with 21 bases between. The CDR3 has 16 amino acids. The V gene's germline CDR1 is MNHNS and CDR2 SASEGT. The CDR3 region has the DNA TGTGCCAGCTCGTCCCTACCTGGGCCGCGGACAGATACGCAGTATTTT. Amino acid sequence: CASSSLPGPRTDTQYF.

This clonotype was picked up a small number of times. This rearrangement joins TRBV12-3 or TRBV12-4 to TRBJ1-2, with 7 bases lining up with TRBD1. The CDR3 runs 14 residues. V shed 4 bases, J shed 6 bases, and the junction held 8 bases outside the gene matches. DNA of the CDR3: TGTGCCAGCAGTTCCTCCGGGACAGCGAATGGCTACACCTTC. Its protein product is CASSSSGTANGYTF.

This clonotype occurred many times. The chain is built from TRBV15 and TRBJ1-2; no definite D call. CDR3 length equals 14 residues. The V end lost 6 bases, the J end lost 8 bases, and 19 bases lay between the germline ends. Germline CDR1 and CDR2: LNHNV and YYDKDF (reference sequence). The CDR3 sequence is CATRASRALSGYTF. The CDR3 DNA reads TGTGCCACCAGGGCTTCCAGAGCTTTATCCGGCTACACCTTC.